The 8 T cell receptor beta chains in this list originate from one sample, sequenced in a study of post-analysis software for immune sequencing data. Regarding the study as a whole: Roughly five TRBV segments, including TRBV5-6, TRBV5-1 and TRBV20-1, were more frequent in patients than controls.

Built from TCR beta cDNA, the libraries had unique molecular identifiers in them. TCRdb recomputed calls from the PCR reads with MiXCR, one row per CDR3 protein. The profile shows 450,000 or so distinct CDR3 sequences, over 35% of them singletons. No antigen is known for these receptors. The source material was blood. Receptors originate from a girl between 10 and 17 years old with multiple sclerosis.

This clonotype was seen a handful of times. CDR3 sequence (DNA): TGTGCCATCTCATTAGCGGGGATCGGGAACGAGCAGTACTTC. Translating it yields CAISLAGIGNEQYF. V gene TRBV10-3 combines with J gene TRBJ2-7, with 8 bases that match TRBD2. The V and J ends lost 8 bases and 5 bases, in that order; junction bases with no gene match: 11. There are 14 residues in the CDR3. Germline-derived CDR1 and CDR2 are ENHRY and SYGVKD.

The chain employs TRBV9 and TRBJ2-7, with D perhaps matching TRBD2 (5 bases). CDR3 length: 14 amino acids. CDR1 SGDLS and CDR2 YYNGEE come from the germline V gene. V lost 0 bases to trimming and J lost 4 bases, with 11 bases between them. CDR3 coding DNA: TGTGCCAGCAGCGTAGCTTCGGGAACATACGAGCAGTACTTC. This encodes CASSVASGTYEQYF.

The CDR3 here is CASSDGLAGGIGNEQFF. The CDR3 nucleotides are TGTGCCAGCAGTGATGGGCTAGCGGGAGGGATTGGCAATGAGCAGTTCTTC. V usage is TRBV2 and J usage is TRBJ2-1, with 12 bases matching TRBD2. The CDR3 has 17 residues. The trim removed 3 bases at V and 6 bases at J, leaving 9 bases unmatched. Germline assignment: CDR1 SNHLY and CDR2 FYNNEI.

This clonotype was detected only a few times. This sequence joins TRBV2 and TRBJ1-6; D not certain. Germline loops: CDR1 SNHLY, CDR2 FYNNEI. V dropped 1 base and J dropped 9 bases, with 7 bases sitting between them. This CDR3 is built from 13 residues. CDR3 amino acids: CASSEDLASPLHF. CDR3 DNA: TGTGCCAGCAGTGAAGACTTGGCTTCACCCCTCCACTTT.

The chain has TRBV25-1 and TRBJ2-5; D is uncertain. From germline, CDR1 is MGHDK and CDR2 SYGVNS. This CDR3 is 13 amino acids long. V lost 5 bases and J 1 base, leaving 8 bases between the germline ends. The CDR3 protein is CASSKRSQETQYF. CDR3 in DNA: TGTGCCAGCAGTAAACGAAGCCAAGAGACCCAGTACTTC.

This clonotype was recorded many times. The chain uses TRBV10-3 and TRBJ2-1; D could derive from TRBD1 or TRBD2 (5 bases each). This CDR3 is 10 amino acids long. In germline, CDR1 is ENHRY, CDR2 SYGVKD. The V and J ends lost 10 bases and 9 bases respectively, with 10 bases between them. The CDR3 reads CATMGVEQFF. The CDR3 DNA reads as TGTGCCACAATGGGGGTTGAGCAGTTCTTC.

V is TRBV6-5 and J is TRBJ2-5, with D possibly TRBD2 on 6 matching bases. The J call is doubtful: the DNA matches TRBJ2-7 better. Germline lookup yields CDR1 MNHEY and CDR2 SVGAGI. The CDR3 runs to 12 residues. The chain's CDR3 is CASRTPGDEQYF. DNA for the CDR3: TGTGCCAGCAGAACACCGGGGGACGAGCAGTACTTC.

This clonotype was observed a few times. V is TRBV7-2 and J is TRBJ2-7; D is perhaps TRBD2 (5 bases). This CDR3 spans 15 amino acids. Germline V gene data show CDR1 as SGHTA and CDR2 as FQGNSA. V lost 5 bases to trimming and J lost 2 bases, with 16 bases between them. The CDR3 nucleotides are TGTGCCAGCAGCCCCCGCGGGTTGTTGGCCTACGAGCAGTACTTC. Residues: CASSPRGLLAYEQYF.